This T cell receptor beta chain was recorded in a study of cytomegalovirus exposure and HLA in healthy donors. Separate from the approximately 720-subject first cohort was the roughly 120-subject validation cohort, to which the donors belonged. The germline V and J ends were trimmed by 2 bases and 2 bases, with 15 bases remaining between them. The CDR3 totals 16 residues. Assay: immunoSEQ multiplex PCR; the TCRdb copy retains only in-frame clones and omits some. There are about 150,000 clones in the sample; about 82% occur only once, and around 2.1% lies in the top ten. The sequenced sample was PBMCs. The chain joins TRBV23-1 to TRBJ1-1; weak D call: TRBD1 (5 bases). TRBV23-1 is treated as an ORF (open reading frame) with a function not yet certain. The TCR sequence derives from a human donor in good health. This chain's CDR3 is CASSQLHGGANTEAFF. Written as DNA, the CDR3 is TGCGCCAGCAGTCAACTTCATGGAGGGGCCAACACTGAAGCTTTCTTT.